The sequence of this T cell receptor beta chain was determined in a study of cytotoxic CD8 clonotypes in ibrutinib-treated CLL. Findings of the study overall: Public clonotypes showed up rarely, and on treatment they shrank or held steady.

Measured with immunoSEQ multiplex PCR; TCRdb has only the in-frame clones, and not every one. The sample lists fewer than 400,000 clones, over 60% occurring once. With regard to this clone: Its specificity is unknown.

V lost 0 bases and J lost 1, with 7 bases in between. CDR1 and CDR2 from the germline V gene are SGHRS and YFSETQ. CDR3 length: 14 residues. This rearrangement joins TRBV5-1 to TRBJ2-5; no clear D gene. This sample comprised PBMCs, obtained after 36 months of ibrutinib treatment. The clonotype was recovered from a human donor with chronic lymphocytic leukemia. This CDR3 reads CASSLARVQETQYF. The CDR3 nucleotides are TGCGCCAGCAGCTTGGCCCGTGTCCAAGAGACCCAGTACTTC.